This TCR beta chain was identified during a study of blood T cell repertoires in COVID-19. Turning to the study itself: Whether acute or convalescent, the COVID-19 samples came from the United States, Italy and Spain. PBMCs, B-cell-depleted T cells, or T cells provided the cDNA or gDNA that made up the material.

In the source study's methods: How many nucleated cells were present was estimated from reference gene primer amplification. TCRdb keeps only in-frame clones here, not all; method: immunoSEQ multiplex PCR. Clonal size and the V and J genes are those of that table, whereas D and trimming came from the DNA. The data show some 260,000 clones, less than 85% seen once. The source material was peripheral blood. The clonotype was recovered from an elderly woman with active or convalescent COVID-19.

CDR3 in DNA: TGTGCCAGCAGCCAAGATAGTTCAAGAGGGGGAAGATATAGCAATCAGCCCCAGCATTTT. It specifies CASSQDSSRGGRYSNQPQHF. V usage is TRBV4-2 and J usage is TRBJ1-5; TRBD1 might be the D (6 bases). This CDR3 region has 20 residues. The germline gives CDR1 LGHNA, CDR2 YNFKEQ. The V gene lost 0 bases and the J gene lost 0 bases, with 21 bases spanning the gap.